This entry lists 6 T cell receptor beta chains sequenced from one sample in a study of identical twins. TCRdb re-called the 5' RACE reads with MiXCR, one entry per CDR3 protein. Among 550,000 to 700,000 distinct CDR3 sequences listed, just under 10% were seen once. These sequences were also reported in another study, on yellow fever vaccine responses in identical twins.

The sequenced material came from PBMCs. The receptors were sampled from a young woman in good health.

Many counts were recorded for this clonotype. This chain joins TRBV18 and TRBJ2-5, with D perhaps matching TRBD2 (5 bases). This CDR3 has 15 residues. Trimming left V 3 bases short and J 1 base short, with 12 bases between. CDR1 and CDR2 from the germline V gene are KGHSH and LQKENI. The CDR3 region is CASSPRLGSQETQYF. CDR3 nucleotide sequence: TGTGCCAGCTCACCTCGGTTAGGGAGCCAAGAGACCCAGTACTTC.

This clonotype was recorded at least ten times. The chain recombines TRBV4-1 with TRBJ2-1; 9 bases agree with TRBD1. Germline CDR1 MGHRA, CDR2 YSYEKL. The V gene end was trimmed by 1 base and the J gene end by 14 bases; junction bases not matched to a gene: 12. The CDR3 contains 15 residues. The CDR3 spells CASSQGDSRDRVKFF. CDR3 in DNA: TGCGCCAGCAGCCAAGGGGATTCGAGGGACAGGGTGAAGTTCTTC.

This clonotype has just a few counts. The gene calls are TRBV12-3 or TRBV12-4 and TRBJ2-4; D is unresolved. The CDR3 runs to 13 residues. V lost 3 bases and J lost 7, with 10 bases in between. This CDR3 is CASSFMVTNIQYF. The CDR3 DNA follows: TGTGCCAGCAGTTTCATGGTGACTAACATTCAGTACTTC.

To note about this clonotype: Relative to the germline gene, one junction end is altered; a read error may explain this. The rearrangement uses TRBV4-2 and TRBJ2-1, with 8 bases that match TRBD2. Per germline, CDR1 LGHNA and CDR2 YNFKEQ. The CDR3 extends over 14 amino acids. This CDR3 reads CASSQGGNGGASLF. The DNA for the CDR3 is TGTGCCAGCAGCCAAGGGGGGAACGGGGGGGCGTCGCTCTTC.

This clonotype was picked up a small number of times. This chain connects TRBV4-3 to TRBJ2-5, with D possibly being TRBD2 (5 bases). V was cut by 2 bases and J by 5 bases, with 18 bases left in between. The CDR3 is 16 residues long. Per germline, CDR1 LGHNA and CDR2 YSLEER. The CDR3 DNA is TGCGCCAGCAGCCAATCGTCCGGGGAGTCGCAGGAGACCCAGTACTTC. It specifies CASSQSSGESQETQYF.

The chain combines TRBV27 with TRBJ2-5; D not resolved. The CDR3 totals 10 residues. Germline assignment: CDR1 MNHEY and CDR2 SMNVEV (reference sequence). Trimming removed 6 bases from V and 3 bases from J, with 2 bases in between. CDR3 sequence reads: CASREETQYF. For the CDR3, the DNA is TGTGCCAGCAGGGAAGAGACCCAGTACTTC.